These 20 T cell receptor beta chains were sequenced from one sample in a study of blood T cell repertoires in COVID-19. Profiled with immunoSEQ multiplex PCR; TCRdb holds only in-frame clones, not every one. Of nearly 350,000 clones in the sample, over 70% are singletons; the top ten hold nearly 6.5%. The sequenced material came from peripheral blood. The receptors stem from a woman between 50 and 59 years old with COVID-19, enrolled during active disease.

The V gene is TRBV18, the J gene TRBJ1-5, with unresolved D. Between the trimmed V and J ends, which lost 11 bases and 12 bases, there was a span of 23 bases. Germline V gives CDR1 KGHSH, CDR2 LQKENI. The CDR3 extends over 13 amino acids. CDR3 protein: CAAGSTAFELQHF. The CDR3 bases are TGTGCCGCTGGTAGCACGGCCTTCGAGCTCCAGCATTTT.

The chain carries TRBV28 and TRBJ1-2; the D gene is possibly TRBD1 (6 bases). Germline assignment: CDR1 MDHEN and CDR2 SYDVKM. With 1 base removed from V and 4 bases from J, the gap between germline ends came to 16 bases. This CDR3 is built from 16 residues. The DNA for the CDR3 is TGTGCCAGCAGTTTATCGCCCCGAGGGGACACCTATGGCTACACCTTC. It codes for CASSLSPRGDTYGYTF.

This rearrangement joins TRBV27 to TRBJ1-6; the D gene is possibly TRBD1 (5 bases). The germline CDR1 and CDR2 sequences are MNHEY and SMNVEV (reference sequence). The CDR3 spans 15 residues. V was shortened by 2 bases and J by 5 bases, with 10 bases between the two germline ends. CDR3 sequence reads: CASSLVKTDNSPLHF. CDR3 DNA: TGTGCCAGCAGTTTAGTGAAGACAGATAATTCACCCCTCCACTTT.

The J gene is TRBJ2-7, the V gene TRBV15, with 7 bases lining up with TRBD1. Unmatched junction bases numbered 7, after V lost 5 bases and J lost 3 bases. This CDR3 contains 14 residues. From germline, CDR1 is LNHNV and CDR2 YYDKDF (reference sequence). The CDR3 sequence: CATSSRDSSYEQYF. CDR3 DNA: TGTGCCACCAGCTCACGGGACAGCAGCTACGAGCAGTACTTC.

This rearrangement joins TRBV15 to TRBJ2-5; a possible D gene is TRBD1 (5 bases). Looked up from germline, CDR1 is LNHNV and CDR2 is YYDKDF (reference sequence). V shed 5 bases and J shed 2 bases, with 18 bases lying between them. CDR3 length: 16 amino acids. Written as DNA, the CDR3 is TGTGCCACCAGCTGGGTGACAACAGGATCTCAAGAGACCCAGTACTTC. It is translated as CATSWVTTGSQETQYF.

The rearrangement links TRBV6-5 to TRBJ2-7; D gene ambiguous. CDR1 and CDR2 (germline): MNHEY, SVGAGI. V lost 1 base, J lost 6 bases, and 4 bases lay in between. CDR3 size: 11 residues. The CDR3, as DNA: TGTGCCAGCAGTTACTTATCCGAGCAGTACTTC. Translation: CASSYLSEQYF.

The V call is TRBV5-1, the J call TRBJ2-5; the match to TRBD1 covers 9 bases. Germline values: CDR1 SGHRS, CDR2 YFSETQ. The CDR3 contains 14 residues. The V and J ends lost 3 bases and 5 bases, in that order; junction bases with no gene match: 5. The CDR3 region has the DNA TGCGCCAGCAGCTCCCCCGGGACAGGGGAGACCCAGTACTTC. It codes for CASSSPGTGETQYF.

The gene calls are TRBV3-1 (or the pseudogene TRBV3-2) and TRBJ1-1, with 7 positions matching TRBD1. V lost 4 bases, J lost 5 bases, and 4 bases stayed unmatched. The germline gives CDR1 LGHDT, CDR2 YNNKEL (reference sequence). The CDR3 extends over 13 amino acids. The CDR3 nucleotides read TGTGCCAGCAGCCGGACAGGTCGGACTGAAGCTTTCTTT. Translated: CASSRTGRTEAFF.

CDR3: CATSDRGLAGAVTDTQYF. The DNA for the CDR3 is TGTGCCACCAGTGATCGGGGACTAGCGGGAGCGGTTACAGATACGCAGTATTTT. The chain is built from TRBV24-1 and TRBJ2-3; 14 nucleotides agree with TRBD2. The CDR3 runs 18 residues. CDR1 and CDR2 (germline): KGHDR, SFDVKD. The trim removed 3 bases at V and 3 bases at J, leaving 7 bases unmatched.

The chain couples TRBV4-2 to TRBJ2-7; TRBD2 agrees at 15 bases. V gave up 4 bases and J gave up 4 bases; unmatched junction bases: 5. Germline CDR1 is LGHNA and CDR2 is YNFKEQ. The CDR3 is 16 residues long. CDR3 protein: CASSPGLAGGPYEQYF. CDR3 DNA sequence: TGTGCCAGCAGCCCAGGACTAGCGGGAGGGCCATACGAGCAGTACTTC.

The CDR3, as DNA: TGTGCCAGCAGTTCCCACGGAGGGGTAGCGGGAGGGCCGGCCAAAAACATTCAGTACTTC. Its translation: CASSSHGGVAGGPAKNIQYF. V and J are TRBV27 and TRBJ2-4; 11 bases line up with TRBD2. This CDR3 contains 20 residues. V dropped 4 bases and J dropped 1; count of bases not matched to a gene: 15. Germline V CDR1 and CDR2: MNHEY, SMNVEV (reference sequence).

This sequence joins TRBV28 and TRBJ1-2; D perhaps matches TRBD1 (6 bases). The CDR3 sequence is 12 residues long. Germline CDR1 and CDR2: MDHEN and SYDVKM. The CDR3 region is CVTQRGTYGYTF. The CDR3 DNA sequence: TGTGTTACCCAGAGGGGGACCTATGGCTACACCTTC.

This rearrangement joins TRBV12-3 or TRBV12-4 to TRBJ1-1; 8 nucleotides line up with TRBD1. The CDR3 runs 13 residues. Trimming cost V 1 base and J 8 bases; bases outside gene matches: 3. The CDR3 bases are TGTGCCAGCAGTTTAGGGAGGACAGGGGAAGCTTTCTTT. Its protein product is CASSLGRTGEAFF.

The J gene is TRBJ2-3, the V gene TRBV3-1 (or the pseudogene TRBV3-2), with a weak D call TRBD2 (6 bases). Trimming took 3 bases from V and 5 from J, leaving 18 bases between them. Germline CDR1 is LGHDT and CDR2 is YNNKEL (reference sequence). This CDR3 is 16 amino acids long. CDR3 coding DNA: TGTGCCAGCAGCCATGCAGTCGAGCGGGCGCGAGATACGCAGTATTTT. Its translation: CASSHAVERARDTQYF.

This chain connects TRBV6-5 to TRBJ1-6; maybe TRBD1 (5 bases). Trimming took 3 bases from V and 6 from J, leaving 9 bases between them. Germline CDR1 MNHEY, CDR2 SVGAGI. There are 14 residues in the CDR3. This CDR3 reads CASSYAGFNSPLHF. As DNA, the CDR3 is TGTGCCAGCAGTTATGCAGGGTTTAATTCACCCCTCCACTTT.

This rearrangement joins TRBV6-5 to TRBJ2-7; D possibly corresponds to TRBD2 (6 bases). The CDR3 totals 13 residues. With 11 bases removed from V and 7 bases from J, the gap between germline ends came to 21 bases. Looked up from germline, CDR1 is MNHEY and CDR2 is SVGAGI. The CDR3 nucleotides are TGTGCCCGCACGTCGGCCAGGGCGGGGGAGCAGTACTTC. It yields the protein CARTSARAGEQYF.

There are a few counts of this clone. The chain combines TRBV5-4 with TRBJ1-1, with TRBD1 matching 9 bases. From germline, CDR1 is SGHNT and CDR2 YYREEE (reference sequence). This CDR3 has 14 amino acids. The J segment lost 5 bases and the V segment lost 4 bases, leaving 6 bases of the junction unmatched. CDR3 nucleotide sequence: TGTGCCAGCAGCAAACGGGACAGGGTAACTGAAGCTTTCTTT. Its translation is CASSKRDRVTEAFF.

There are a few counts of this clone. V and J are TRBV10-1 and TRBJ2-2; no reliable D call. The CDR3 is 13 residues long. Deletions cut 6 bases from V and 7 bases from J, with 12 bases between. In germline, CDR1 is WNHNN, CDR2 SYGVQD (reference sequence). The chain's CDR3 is CASSSHSGGELFF. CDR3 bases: TGCGCCAGCAGCTCACACAGTGGCGGGGAGCTGTTTTTT.

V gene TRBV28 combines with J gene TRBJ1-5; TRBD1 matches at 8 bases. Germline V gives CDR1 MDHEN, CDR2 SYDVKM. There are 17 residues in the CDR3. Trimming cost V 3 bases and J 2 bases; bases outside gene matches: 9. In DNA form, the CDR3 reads TGTGCCAGCAGTTTCTATTCCAGGGGGCGAGGCAATCAGCCCCAGCATTTT. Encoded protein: CASSFYSRGRGNQPQHF.

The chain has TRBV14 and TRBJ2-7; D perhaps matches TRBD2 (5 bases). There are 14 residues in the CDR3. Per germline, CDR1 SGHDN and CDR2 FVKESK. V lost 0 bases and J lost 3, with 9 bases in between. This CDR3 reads CASSQEALDYEQYF. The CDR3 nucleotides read TGTGCCAGCAGCCAAGAAGCACTAGACTACGAGCAGTACTTC.